Listed below are T cell receptor beta chains from one sample, sequenced in a study of shared clonotypes between healthy human individuals. The table came from immunoSEQ multiplex PCR; TCRdb's copy has only in-frame clones and leaves some out. The profile covers 550,000 to 750,000 clones, with 95% to 96% appearing a single time and around 0.11% taken by the ten largest. Sample: naive CD8+ T cells sorted from blood. Source of these receptors: a woman aged 25 to 39 in good health. CDR3s leave out the opening cysteine and the closing phenylalanine or tryptophan. The order of the fields is V gene, J gene, CDR3 protein.

TRBV7-9,TRBJ1-1,ASSLGVAEAF
TRBV10-2,TRBJ2-7,ASSVGEQY
TRBV10-3,TRBJ2-1,AISRGNEQF
TRBV11-1,TRBJ2-7,ASSLAAGGGSYEQY
TRBV4-2,TRBJ2-3,ASSQERDTDTQY
TRBV20-1,TRBJ2-7,SARKEYEQY
TRBV27,TRBJ2-1,ASSISSVTSGNEQF
TRBV11-2,TRBJ2-7,ASSFSSFGEEYEQY
TRBV6-1,TRBJ2-7,ASSEAGGREAHSYEQY
TRBV5-4,TRBJ2-7,ASSLTEPSYEQY
TRBV27,TRBJ2-3,ASQPSLGTDTQY
TRBV7-8,TRBJ2-1,ASSLVGGGNEQF
TRBV27,TRBJ1-5,ASREGSGNQPQH
TRBV7-6,TRBJ1-1,ASSLEFFREVGTEAF
TRBV5-6,TRBJ2-1,ASSRADRETNEQF
TRBV28,TRBJ2-3,ASSFEGGRTDTQY
TRBV6-1,TRBJ2-7,ASRGSLYEQY
TRBV5-1,TRBJ1-5,ASSLDPGEVGQPQH
TRBV9,TRBJ1-1,ASSTTMGTEAF
TRBV11-1,TRBJ2-1,ASSLAANEQF
TRBV6-1,TRBJ1-2,ASSGDGDRGRISYGYT
TRBV7-2,TRBJ1-5,ASSHPGDSNQPQH
TRBV10-1,TRBJ2-7,ASSEGSGGIYEQY
TRBV7-2,TRBJ1-1,ASSLGDSEAF
TRBV7-9,TRBJ2-1,ASSPPSSGINEQF
TRBV23-1,TRBJ2-7,ASSAPDEQY
TRBV14,TRBJ2-7,ASSQDGSWGHLSDEQY
TRBV19,TRBJ2-1,ASSLGPHNEQF
TRBV25-1,TRBJ2-7,ASSEWDNLYEQY
TRBV25-1,TRBJ2-3,ASSLRQGADTQY
TRBV19,TRBJ2-1,ASSALAGGLNEQF
TRBV19,TRBJ2-7,ASSTYTTASYEQY
TRBV5-1,TRBJ1-1,ASSPRGQGHDTEAF
TRBV7-8,TRBJ2-2,ASSPSGRATGELF
TRBV6-1,TRBJ1-5,ASSETRGLQPQH
TRBV19,TRBJ2-2,ASSIGTGITGELF
TRBV2,TRBJ2-7,ASSPGKATYPYEQY